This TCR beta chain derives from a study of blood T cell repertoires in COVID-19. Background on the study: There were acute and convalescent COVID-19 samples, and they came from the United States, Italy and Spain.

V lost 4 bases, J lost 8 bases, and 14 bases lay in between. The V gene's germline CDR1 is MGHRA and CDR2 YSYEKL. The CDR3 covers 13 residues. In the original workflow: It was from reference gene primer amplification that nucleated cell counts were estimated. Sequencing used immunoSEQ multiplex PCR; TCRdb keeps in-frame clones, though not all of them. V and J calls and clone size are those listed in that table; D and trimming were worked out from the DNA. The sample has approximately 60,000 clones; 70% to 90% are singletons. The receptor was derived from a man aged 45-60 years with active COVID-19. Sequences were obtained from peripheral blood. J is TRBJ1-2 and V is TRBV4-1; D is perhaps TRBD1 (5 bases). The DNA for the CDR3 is TGCGCCAGCAGCCGAACAGGCCTCCGGGGCTACACCTTC. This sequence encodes CASSRTGLRGYTF.